This T cell receptor beta chain was captured in a study of identical twins. Study-level findings and limits: Instead of following the same donors, the conclusions were based on cross-sectional statistical analysis. Among beta out-of-frame sequences, excess sharing between twins appeared weaker. Partly confounded zero-insertion analyses could result from invariant MAIT and iNKT cells.

TCRdb reanalysed the 5' RACE reads using MiXCR and keeps one entry per CDR3 protein. The sample includes hundreds of thousands of distinct CDR3 sequences, about 9.4% of them seen just once. To note about this clonotype: The target antigen is unknown.

The CDR3 covers 15 residues. V was clipped by 5 bases and J by 4 bases; unmatched bases: 6. These same records also appear under a second study, on yellow fever vaccine responses in identical twins.

The chain uses TRBV12-3 or TRBV12-4 and TRBJ2-1, with 9 bases lining up with TRBD2. This receptor was identified in a woman between 18 and 30 years old in good health. The sample was PBMCs. CDR3 DNA sequence: TGTGCCAGCAGTCGAATGACTAGCGGATACAATGAGCAGTTCTTC. Translating gives CASSRMTSGYNEQFF.